The 18 T cell receptor beta chains below come from one sample, sequenced in a study of blood T cell repertoires in COVID-19. The assay was immunoSEQ multiplex PCR, and TCRdb's table has in-frame clones only and misses some. The table has approximately 210,000 clones, 86% seen once; the top ten hold approximately 2%. Sequenced material: peripheral blood. These TCRs come from a man aged 30 to 39 who had recovered from COVID-19.

This clone was seen just once. The rearrangement links TRBV4-3 to TRBJ1-2; D gene unclear. Trimming stripped 1 base from V and 6 bases from J, with 3 bases between. The CDR3 consists of 11 residues. CDR1 and CDR2 (germline): LGHNA, YSLEER. The CDR3 loop reads CASSQGHGYTF. The CDR3 nucleotides are TGCGCCAGCAGCCAAGGGCATGGCTACACCTTC.

The chain combines TRBV5-1 with TRBJ2-5, with 8 bases lining up with TRBD2. This CDR3 spans 20 amino acids. With V trimmed by 3 bases and J by 2 bases, 21 bases remained unmatched. Per germline, CDR1 SGHRS and CDR2 YFSETQ. CDR3 loop: CASSSRFFLQAGGLQETQYF. In DNA form, the CDR3 reads TGCGCCAGCAGCTCCCGCTTCTTCCTTCAGGCGGGGGGCCTACAAGAGACCCAGTACTTC.

Here the CDR3 DNA reads TGTGCCAGCAGTGCCCGGACATCCTACGAGCAGTACTTC. This sequence encodes CASSARTSYEQYF. The V gene is TRBV6-4, the J gene TRBJ2-7; maybe TRBD1 (5 bases). V was cut by 4 bases and J by 1 base, with 8 bases left in between. The germline V gene encodes CDR1 MRHNA and CDR2 SNTAGT. The CDR3 runs 13 residues.

The chain has TRBV5-8 and TRBJ1-1; a possible D gene is TRBD1 (6 bases). V lost 3 bases to trimming and J lost 6 bases, with 12 bases between them. In germline, CDR1 is SGHTS, CDR2 YDEGEE. This CDR3 contains 13 residues. CDR3 DNA sequence: TGTGCCAGCAGCTCACAGGGTGGCGCTGAAGCTTTCTTT. Translated: CASSSQGGAEAFF.

The chain joins TRBV19 to TRBJ1-6, with 8 bases that match TRBD1. V lost 6 bases to trimming and J lost 6 bases; unmatched junction nucleotides: 7. This CDR3 spans 15 amino acids. Germline loops: CDR1 LNHDA, CDR2 SQIVND (reference sequence). The CDR3 sequence: CASSVQQGVNSPLHF. CDR3 in DNA: TGTGCCAGTAGCGTTCAACAGGGGGTTAATTCACCCCTCCACTTT.

The J gene is TRBJ1-5, the V gene TRBV6-1; no firm D call. V dropped 3 bases and J dropped 0 bases, with 12 bases sitting between them. Germline values: CDR1 MNHNS, CDR2 SASEGT. There are 16 residues in the CDR3. The CDR3 reads CASSDWEFNSNQPQHF. CDR3 nucleotides: TGTGCCAGCAGTGACTGGGAGTTTAATAGCAATCAGCCCCAGCATTTT.

The chain uses TRBV18 and TRBJ2-2; no firm D call. Germline V lookup: CDR1 KGHSH, CDR2 LQKENI. Trimming pared 3 bases from V and 6 bases from J, leaving 11 bases between. The CDR3 is 14 residues long. DNA of the CDR3: TGTGCCAGCTCACCTTACCGCGGTCCCGGGGAGCTGTTTTTT. This codes for CASSPYRGPGELFF.

V usage is TRBV6-5 and J usage is TRBJ1-2; no clear D. Germline CDR1 reads MNHEY; CDR2 reads SVGAGI. V was trimmed by 2 bases and J by 4 bases, leaving 8 bases between them. This CDR3 contains 13 residues. CDR3 nucleotides: TGTGCCAGCAGTTACGAGGGTAGCTATGGCTACACCTTC. Amino acids: CASSYEGSYGYTF.

This chain connects TRBV7-9 to TRBJ2-2; D uncertain. This CDR3 contains 19 residues. Germline CDR1 is SEHNR and CDR2 is FQNEAQ (reference sequence). The V end lost 5 bases, the J end lost 7 bases, and 29 bases lay between the germline ends. The CDR3 sequence: CASSPAGKRPEIVGGELFF. The CDR3, as DNA: TGTGCCAGCAGCCCCGCCGGCAAGAGGCCAGAAATTGTAGGCGGGGAGCTGTTTTTT.

The genes are TRBV11-2 and TRBJ1-2; D remains ambiguous. Trimming removed 4 bases from V and 7 bases from J, with 19 bases in between. This CDR3 has 15 amino acids. Per the germline V gene, CDR1 is SGHAT and CDR2 is FQNNGV. The CDR3 coding sequence is TGTGCCAGCAGCTCCCCCTCGCAGGCGTACTCTGGCTACACCTTC. This translates into CASSSPSQAYSGYTF.

This sequence joins TRBV5-8 and TRBJ2-7, with TRBD1 as a possible D gene (6 bases). Trimming pared 0 bases from V and 6 bases from J, leaving 19 bases between. Germline CDR1 is SGHTS and CDR2 is YDEGEE. The length of the CDR3 is 16 residues. The CDR3 DNA sequence: TGTGCCAGCAGCTTGGGTGACAGGCCCCGCTCTGGCGAGCAGTACTTC. This translates into CASSLGDRPRSGEQYF.

This chain uses TRBV20-1 with TRBJ2-7; D is undetermined. The CDR3 is 10 amino acids. Deletions cut 1 base from V and 7 bases from J, with 5 bases between. CDR1 DFQATT and CDR2 SNEGSKA come from the germline V gene (reference sequence). In nucleotides, the CDR3 is TGCAGTGCTAGAGTTCTTGAGCAGTACTTC. Protein product: CSARVLEQYF.

This chain uses TRBV7-9 with TRBJ2-3, with 7 positions matching TRBD2. Per germline, CDR1 SEHNR and CDR2 FQNEAQ (reference sequence). The CDR3 runs to 16 residues. V shed 4 bases and J 2 bases; nucleotides not matched to a gene: 9. The CDR3 sequence is CASSSWEGRLTDTQYF. As DNA, the CDR3 is TGTGCCAGCAGCTCCTGGGAGGGCCGACTCACAGATACGCAGTATTTT.

The chain links TRBV30 to TRBJ2-1; TRBD2 agrees at 7 bases. This CDR3 is 13 amino acids long. Germline CDR1 and CDR2: GTSNPN and SVGIG (reference sequence). After removal of 4 bases from V and 2 bases from J, the junction contained 2 bases not matched to a gene. Here the CDR3 DNA reads TGTGCCTGGACTAGCGGACCCTACAATGAGCAGTTCTTC. This codes for CAWTSGPYNEQFF.

V and J are TRBV29-1 and TRBJ2-7; possibly TRBD1 for D (5 bases). The CDR3 extends over 14 amino acids. Germline lookup yields CDR1 SQVTM and CDR2 ANQGSEA. The ends were cut back, 6 bases at V and 0 bases at J, with 15 bases in the middle. As DNA, the CDR3 is TGCAGCGTGTACACAGGCTACCACTCCTACGAGCAGTACTTC. It specifies CSVYTGYHSYEQYF.

This clone appeared once. The V call is TRBV4-3, the J call TRBJ1-1; no clear D. In germline, CDR1 is LGHNA, CDR2 YSLEER. This CDR3 has 14 amino acids. The V end was cut by 4 bases, the J end by 1 base, with 10 bases between. As DNA, the CDR3 is TGCGCCAGCAGCCCCCACTCTCCGAACACTGAAGCTTTCTTT. As protein: CASSPHSPNTEAFF.

V is TRBV6-5 and J is TRBJ1-5; D not certain. V was pared by 8 bases and J by 2 bases, with 10 bases between. This CDR3 contains 13 residues. Germline CDR1 is MNHEY and CDR2 is SVGAGI. The CDR3 nucleotides are TGTGCCAGCCGTTTTGGAGGCAATCAGCCCCAGCATTTT. This codes for CASRFGGNQPQHF.

Comments on this clone: Other DNA sequences from this sample encode an identical CDR3 as well. The chain employs TRBV13 and TRBJ2-1, with 7 nucleotides matching TRBD1. This CDR3 has 15 residues. V lost 1 base to trimming and J lost 4 bases; unmatched junction nucleotides: 4. Per the germline V gene, CDR1 is PRHDT and CDR2 is FYEKMQ (reference sequence). CDR3 loop: CASSLVGGAYNEQFF. In DNA, the CDR3 is TGTGCCAGCAGCTTAGTAGGGGGCGCGTACAATGAGCAGTTCTTC.